This T cell receptor (beta chain) was captured in a study of blood T cells in healthy people across ages. Sample-barcoded 5' priming and a J-beta primer mix drove a second PCR of 7 to 11 cycles. TCRdb reprocessed the 5' RACE reads via MiXCR and lists one record per CDR3 protein. This table holds some 670,000 distinct CDR3 sequences, about 51% found once. This clonotype appeared many times. Trimming removed 2 bases at V and 15 bases at J, with 12 bases between. The CDR3 consists of 11 residues. The germline V gene encodes CDR1 SGHTS and CDR2 YDEGEE. The V call is TRBV5-8, the J call TRBJ2-1; tentatively, D is TRBD2 (7 bases). Sequenced: blood. The origin of this receptor is a woman of 80 years or more in good health. Here the CDR3 reads CASSFAGGPFF. The CDR3 region has the DNA TGTGCCAGCAGCTTCGCCGGGGGGCCGTTCTTC.